The rows below give T cell receptor beta chains drawn from one sample of a study of T cell changes during pregnancy in multiple sclerosis. The data were produced by immunoSEQ multiplex PCR, yet TCRdb's version contains in-frame clones alone and is incomplete. Found here are about 120,000 clones, roughly 92% of them singletons; the top ten hold 1.5% to 1.9%. This material consisted of peripheral blood, taken in the third trimester of pregnancy. The receptors derive from a female donor with multiple sclerosis, enrolled in a pregnancy study. CDR3s include the opening cysteine and the closing phenylalanine or tryptophan. A D gene is named only where the DNA matches it firmly.

V: TRBV7-3; D: TRBD2; J: TRBJ2-3; CDR3: CASSSVAGGADTQYF
V: TRBV14; D: TRBD1; J: TRBJ1-5; CDR3: CASSQATGPSGQPQHF
V: TRBV5-4; D: TRBD1; J: TRBJ1-2; CDR3: CASSLIGWTGPDYGYTF
V: TRBV19; D: TRBD2; J: TRBJ2-3; CDR3: CASSRGVTDTQYF
V: TRBV6-5; D: -; J: TRBJ1-2; CDR3: CASSPQARRGYTF
V: TRBV19; D: TRBD2; J: TRBJ2-1; CDR3: CASSISRGLGAGEQFF
V: TRBV19; D: -; J: TRBJ2-7; CDR3: CASSMVGAYEQYF
V: TRBV28; D: -; J: TRBJ2-5; CDR3: CASSTWDNQETQYF
V: TRBV9; D: -; J: TRBJ1-1; CDR3: CASSVAGRGNTEAFF
V: TRBV7-9; D: -; J: TRBJ2-1; CDR3: CASSNREFNEQFF
V: TRBV2; D: -; J: TRBJ1-1; CDR3: CASNGDMNTEAFF
V: TRBV10-3; D: -; J: TRBJ2-3; CDR3: CAISERERTDTQYF
V: TRBV5-4; D: TRBD2; J: TRBJ2-5; CDR3: CASSWGLAGNGGETQYF
V: TRBV6-5; D: TRBD1; J: TRBJ1-4; CDR3: CASSPGQGREKLFF
V: TRBV27; D: -; J: TRBJ2-2; CDR3: CASSGRAGQRNTGELFF
V: TRBV5-1; D: TRBD1; J: TRBJ1-4; CDR3: CASRQGARGEKLFF
V: TRBV9; D: TRBD2; J: TRBJ2-5; CDR3: CASSVAGTSGMGGQETQYF
V: TRBV7-3; D: TRBD1; J: TRBJ1-1; CDR3: CASSLTAGDRGRTEAFF
V: TRBV19; D: -; J: TRBJ2-1; CDR3: CASSLTRVPSYNEQFF
V: TRBV5-6; D: TRBD2; J: TRBJ2-2; CDR3: CASRRRPSGTITGELFF
V: TRBV23-1; D: -; J: TRBJ1-5; CDR3: CASSQRPPGERGGNQPQHF
V: TRBV7-2; D: TRBD2; J: TRBJ2-7; CDR3: CASSLVGRAYEQYF
V: TRBV5-4; D: TRBD1; J: TRBJ1-2; CDR3: CASSTTGGGGDYGYTF
V: TRBV7-2; D: -; J: TRBJ2-2; CDR3: CASSVPGLNTGELFF
V: TRBV18; D: -; J: TRBJ2-1; CDR3: CASSPGANEQFF
V: TRBV30; D: -; J: TRBJ2-1; CDR3: CAWSKAPREQFF
V: TRBV4-2; D: TRBD2; J: TRBJ2-2; CDR3: CASSQEGRAWAGELFF
V: TRBV6-5; D: TRBD1; J: TRBJ2-7; CDR3: CASSSGDSGYEQYF
V: TRBV18; D: TRBD1; J: TRBJ1-1; CDR3: CASSLDRWNTEAFF
V: TRBV6-1; D: TRBD1; J: TRBJ1-3; CDR3: CASRDRGRTGNTIYF
V: TRBV19; D: -; J: TRBJ2-2; CDR3: CASSIVAFRELFF
V: TRBV28; D: TRBD2; J: TRBJ2-7; CDR3: CASSGLAGSYEQYF
V: TRBV18; D: TRBD1; J: TRBJ1-5; CDR3: CASSPRTGDQPQHF
V: TRBV29-1; D: -; J: TRBJ1-2; CDR3: CSVEDRDGYTF
V: TRBV28; D: -; J: TRBJ2-7; CDR3: CATTPGLSYEQYF
V: TRBV11-2; D: -; J: TRBJ2-5; CDR3: CASSIGQIQETQYF
V: TRBV5-1; D: -; J: TRBJ2-3; CDR3: CASSLVAVNTDTQYF
V: TRBV6-5; D: -; J: TRBJ1-1; CDR3: CASRSPTERAFF
V: TRBV28; D: -; J: TRBJ1-5; CDR3: CASSPTEHSNQPQHF
V: TRBV28; D: TRBD1; J: TRBJ1-5; CDR3: CASKQGGRGSVQPQHF
V: TRBV27; D: TRBD1; J: TRBJ2-7; CDR3: CASSPLGQGAGEQYF
V: TRBV7-9; D: -; J: TRBJ1-2; CDR3: CASSLAGGRFGYTF
V: TRBV29-1; D: -; J: TRBJ1-1; CDR3: CSVGMEDLNTEAFF
V: TRBV5-6; D: -; J: TRBJ2-3; CDR3: CASSLAPTRYDSDTQYF
V: TRBV7-7; D: TRBD2; J: TRBJ2-1; CDR3: CASSPQTSGRDEQFF
V: TRBV28; D: -; J: TRBJ2-2; CDR3: CASSFGGLGTGELFF
V: TRBV6-1; D: TRBD1; J: TRBJ2-7; CDR3: CASGQGATVGQYF
V: TRBV9; D: -; J: TRBJ1-1; CDR3: CASRGHPNTEAFF
V: TRBV2; D: -; J: TRBJ2-5; CDR3: CASSPGAVETQYF
V: TRBV10-3; D: -; J: TRBJ2-7; CDR3: CAISLDRDGEEQYF
V: TRBV7-2; D: TRBD2; J: TRBJ2-1; CDR3: CASSVSRGRIGEQFF
V: TRBV9; D: -; J: TRBJ2-3; CDR3: CASSALLEWTDTQYF
V: TRBV6-1; D: -; J: TRBJ2-5; CDR3: CASSEQPGNQETQYF
V: TRBV11-2; D: -; J: TRBJ1-2; CDR3: CASSLGGATTCF